This T cell receptor (beta chain) was captured in a study of blood T cell repertoires in COVID-19. This clone was detected once. Authors' analysis steps: Reference gene primer amplification gave estimated nucleated cell counts. Sequencing used immunoSEQ multiplex PCR; TCRdb keeps in-frame clones, though not all of them. The DNA was the basis for D and trimming; V, J and clone size are from that table. This table has 180,000 or so clones, 70% to 85% appearing once. This CDR3 is 18 amino acids long. V trimming: 6 bases; J trimming: 9 bases; junction bases outside the gene matches: 17. In germline, CDR1 is MNHEY, CDR2 SMNVEV (reference sequence).

The source of this sequence is a human donor with acute or convalescent COVID-19. The donor label of this sample is uncertain. V usage is TRBV27 and J usage is TRBJ1-6; 10 nucleotides align to TRBD1. Sequenced: peripheral blood. The CDR3 reads CASRPGAGGTGDRSPLHF. The CDR3 nucleotides read TGTGCCAGCAGGCCTGGGGCTGGAGGGACAGGGGATCGTTCACCCCTCCACTTT.